The entry that follows covers one T cell receptor beta chain sequence. The ends lost 5 bases at V and 3 bases at J; junction bases unmatched: 5. Looked up from germline, CDR1 is MDHEN and CDR2 is SYDVKM. CDR3 size: 14 residues. This sample was taken from a study of cytomegalovirus exposure and HLA in healthy donors. Study details: The same platform used for the 650 to 850 first-cohort repertoires was also used for the 90 to 150 validation repertoires, as a later analysis reported.

TCRdb keeps only in-frame clones here, not all; method: immunoSEQ multiplex PCR. The sample yields about 44,000 clones, 93% seen once. Sequenced material: PBMCs. The chain is built from TRBV28 and TRBJ1-2; 8 nucleotides agree with TRBD1. This receptor was obtained from a woman between 18 and 29 years old in good health and CMV-seronegative. CDR3 sequence (DNA): TGTGCCAGCAGTACCGGACAGGGTTACTATGGCTACACCTTC. This gives the protein CASSTGQGYYGYTF.